The 11 T cell receptor beta chains below all came from one sample that was sequenced in a study of blood T cell repertoires in COVID-19. Method: immunoSEQ multiplex PCR; TCRdb's copy keeps in-frame clones and lacks some. This table holds 150,000 or so clones, about four fifths found once. Material: peripheral blood. These receptors were obtained from a man between 65 and 85 years old who had recovered from COVID-19.

The CDR3 region has the DNA TGTGCCAGCAGCCAAGATCCTCTAGGTCGGCGGGAGGGAGGCAATGAGCAGTTCTTC. Translating gives CASSQDPLGRREGGNEQFF. J is TRBJ2-1 and V is TRBV4-2; TRBD2 aligns across 9 bases. The germline CDR1 and CDR2 sequences are LGHNA and YNFKEQ. The V gene end was trimmed by 0 bases and the J gene end by 6 bases; junction bases not matched to a gene: 15. This CDR3 has 19 residues.

The chain recombines TRBV30 with TRBJ2-2; tentative D call: TRBD1 (6 bases). Trimming stripped 2 bases from V and 0 bases from J, with 13 bases between. This CDR3 comprises 16 residues. CDR1 GTSNPN and CDR2 SVGIG come from the germline V gene (reference sequence). In DNA, the CDR3 is TGTGCCTGGAGTTCCGGGACAAATTCGAACACCGGGGAGCTGTTTTTT. Protein product: CAWSSGTNSNTGELFF. The full variable domain, rest sourced from reference TRBV30 and TRBJ2-2, is SQTIHQWPATLVQPVGSPLSLECTVEGTSNPNLYWYRQAAGRGLQLLFYSVGIGQISSEVPQNLSASRPQDRQFILSSKKLLLSDSGFYLCAWSSGTNSNTGELFFGEGSRLTVL.

In its sample, this clone was seen a few times. The CDR3 bases are TGTGCCAGCAGCTTACGGGGACAGACTAATGAAAAACTGTTTTTT. Protein: CASSLRGQTNEKLFF. This chain connects TRBV7-9 to TRBJ1-4, with TRBD1 matching over 7 bases. CDR1 and CDR2 (germline): SEHNR, FQNEAQ (reference sequence). The ends lost 2 bases at V and 2 bases at J; junction bases unmatched: 2. The CDR3 sequence is 15 residues long.

This chain connects TRBV11-3 to TRBJ2-3; TRBD1 matches 10 bases. This CDR3 contains 15 residues. CDR1 is SGHNT, CDR2 YENEEA, per germline. V lost 1 base to trimming and J lost 8 bases; unmatched junction nucleotides: 6. CDR3 nucleotide sequence: TGTGCCAGCAGCTTAGGAGGGGACAGGGGAGGTACGCAGTATTTT. Translation: CASSLGGDRGGTQYF.

About this clone itself: Other DNA sequences of this sample code for an identical CDR3. V usage is TRBV7-2 and J usage is TRBJ2-1; no definite D call. The V end was cut by 5 bases, the J end by 0 bases, with 11 bases between. Germline assignment: CDR1 SGHTA and CDR2 FQGNSA. The CDR3 totals 15 residues. The chain's CDR3 is CASSPLRGSYNEQFF. CDR3 DNA: TGTGCCAGCAGCCCCTTACGCGGCTCCTACAATGAGCAGTTCTTC. Full variable domain (outside the CDR3, taken from reference TRBV7-2 and TRBJ2-1): GAGVSQSPSNKVTEKGKDVELRCDPISGHTALYWYRQSLGQGLEFLIYFQGNSAPDKSGLPSDRFSAERTGGSVSTLTIQRTQQEDSAVYLCASSPLRGSYNEQFFGPGTRLTVL.

V usage is TRBV7-3 and J usage is TRBJ2-5, with 8 bases matching TRBD1. V was clipped by 1 base and J by 4 bases; unmatched bases: 5. Germline-derived CDR1 and CDR2 are SGHTA and FQGTGA. CDR3 length: 15 residues. CDR3 sequence reads: CASSLKAGGLETQYF. DNA of the CDR3: TGTGCCAGCAGCTTAAAGGCAGGGGGCTTAGAGACCCAGTACTTC.

This clone was picked up one time. The J gene is TRBJ2-1, the V gene TRBV6-6; D is possibly TRBD2 (6 bases). The CDR3 covers 15 residues. The germline CDR1 and CDR2 sequences are MNHNY and SVGAGI (reference sequence). The V and J ends lost 5 bases and 8 bases respectively, with 19 bases between them. CDR3 nucleotides: TGTGCCAGCAGTCTTAGGACGGGAGTGGTGGATGAGCAGTTCTTC. This codes for CASSLRTGVVDEQFF.

This clone was found a few times. This chain uses TRBV9 with TRBJ2-1; D not resolved. Germline V gene data show CDR1 as SGDLS and CDR2 as YYNGEE. CDR3 length: 12 amino acids. Deletions cut 0 bases from V and 9 bases from J, with 7 bases between. This chain's CDR3 is CASSVGGIEQFF. DNA of the CDR3: TGTGCCAGCAGCGTAGGCGGTATTGAGCAGTTCTTC.

This clone was picked up one time. J is TRBJ2-7 and V is TRBV5-1; a weak D match, TRBD2 (7 bases). This CDR3 has 15 residues. CDR1 is SGHRS, CDR2 YFSETQ, per germline. Trimming cost V 2 bases and J 6 bases, with 18 bases left between them. The CDR3 DNA sequence: TGCGCCAGCAGCTTCGTCGGGGGGCGCGGGACCGAGCAGTACTTC. Protein sequence: CASSFVGGRGTEQYF.

The chain uses TRBV9 and TRBJ2-2; D may be TRBD2 (6 bases). Looked up from germline, CDR1 is SGDLS and CDR2 is YYNGEE. V lost 5 bases and J 3 bases, leaving 17 bases between the germline ends. The CDR3 has 16 amino acids. CDR3 region: CASSAGLGGDTGELFF. The DNA for the CDR3 is TGTGCCAGCAGTGCGGGTCTCGGCGGGGACACCGGGGAGCTGTTTTTT.

This rearrangement joins TRBV4-1 to TRBJ2-5; a possible D gene is TRBD1 (6 bases). This CDR3 has 15 residues. The germline V gene encodes CDR1 MGHRA and CDR2 YSYEKL. V gave up 0 bases and J gave up 4 bases, with 12 bases separating them. CDR3 DNA: TGCGCCAGCAGCCAAGATTCGGGCAGGGGAGAGACCCAGTACTTC. It codes for CASSQDSGRGETQYF.